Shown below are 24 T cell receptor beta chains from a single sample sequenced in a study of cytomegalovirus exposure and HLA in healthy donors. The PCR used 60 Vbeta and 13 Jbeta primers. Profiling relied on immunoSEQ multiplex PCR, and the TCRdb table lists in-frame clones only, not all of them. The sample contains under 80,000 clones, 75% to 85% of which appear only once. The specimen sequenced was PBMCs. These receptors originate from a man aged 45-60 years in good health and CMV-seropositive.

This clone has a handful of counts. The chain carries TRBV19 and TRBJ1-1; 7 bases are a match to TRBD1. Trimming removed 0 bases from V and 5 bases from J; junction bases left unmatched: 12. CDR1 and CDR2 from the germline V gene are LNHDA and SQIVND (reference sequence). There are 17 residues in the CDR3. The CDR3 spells CASSIDPPIQGRTEAFF. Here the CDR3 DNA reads TGTGCCAGTAGTATAGATCCCCCCATACAGGGGAGGACTGAAGCTTTCTTT. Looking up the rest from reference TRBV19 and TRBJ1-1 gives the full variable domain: DGGITQSPKYLFRKEGQNVTLSCEQNLNHDAMYWYRQDPGQGLRLIYYSQIVNDFQKGDIAEGYSVSREKKESFPLTVTSAQKNPTAFYLCASSIDPPIQGRTEAFFGQGTRLTVV.

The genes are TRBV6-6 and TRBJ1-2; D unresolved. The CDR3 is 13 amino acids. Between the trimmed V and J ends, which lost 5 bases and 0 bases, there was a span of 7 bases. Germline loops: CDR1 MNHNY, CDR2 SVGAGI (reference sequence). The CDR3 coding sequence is TGTGCCAGCAGTCGGGGAGCTAACTATGGCTACACCTTC. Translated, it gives CASSRGANYGYTF.

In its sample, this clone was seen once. The CDR3 DNA sequence: TGTGCCAGCAGCCCTGACAGGGGAGGAACTGAAGCTTTCTTT. It translates to CASSPDRGGTEAFF. This chain uses TRBV7-3 with TRBJ1-1; 8 positions agree with TRBD1. The CDR3 has 14 residues. V lost 5 bases and J lost 5; bases outside the gene matches: 7. The V gene's germline CDR1 is SGHTA and CDR2 FQGTGA.

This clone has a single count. CDR3 DNA sequence: TGTGCCAGCAGTGCCCGGGGGACGGCAGTTAGCAATCAGCCCCAGCATTTT. This sequence encodes CASSARGTAVSNQPQHF. The chain couples TRBV28 to TRBJ1-5; D is possibly TRBD1 (5 bases). The ends were cut back, 5 bases at V and 0 bases at J, with 17 bases in the middle. The CDR3 runs to 17 residues. Germline CDR1 is MDHEN and CDR2 is SYDVKM.

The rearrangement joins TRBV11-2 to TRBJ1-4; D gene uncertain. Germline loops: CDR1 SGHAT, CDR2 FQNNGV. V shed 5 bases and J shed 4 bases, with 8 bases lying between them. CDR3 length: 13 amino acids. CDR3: CASSPPNNEKLFF. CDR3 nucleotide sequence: TGTGCCAGCAGCCCCCCCAATAATGAAAAACTGTTTTTT.

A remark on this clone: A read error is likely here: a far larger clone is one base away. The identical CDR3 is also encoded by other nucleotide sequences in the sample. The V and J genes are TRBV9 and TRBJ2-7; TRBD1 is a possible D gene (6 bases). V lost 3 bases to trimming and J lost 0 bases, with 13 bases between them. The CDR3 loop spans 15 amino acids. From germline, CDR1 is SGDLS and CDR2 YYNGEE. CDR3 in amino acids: CASSAQGPRSYEQYF. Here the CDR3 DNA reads TGTGCCAGCAGCGCCCAGGGGCCCCGCTCCTACGAGCAGTACTTC.

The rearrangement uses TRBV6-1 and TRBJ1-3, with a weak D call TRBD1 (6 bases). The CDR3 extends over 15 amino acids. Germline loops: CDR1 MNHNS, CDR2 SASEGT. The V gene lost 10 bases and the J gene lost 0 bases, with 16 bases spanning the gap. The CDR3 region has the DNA TGTGCCACCAGGCCTGACAGGAGCTCTGGAAACACCATATATTTT. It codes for CATRPDRSSGNTIYF.

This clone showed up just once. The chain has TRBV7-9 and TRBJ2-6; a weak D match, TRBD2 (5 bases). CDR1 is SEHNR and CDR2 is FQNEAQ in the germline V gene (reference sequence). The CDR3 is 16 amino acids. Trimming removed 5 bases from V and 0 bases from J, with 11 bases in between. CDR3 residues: CASSPTGYSGANVLTF. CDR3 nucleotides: TGTGCCAGCAGCCCCACGGGATACTCTGGGGCCAACGTCCTGACTTTC. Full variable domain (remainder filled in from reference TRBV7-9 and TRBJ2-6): DTGVSQNPRHKITKRGQNVTFRCDPISEHNRLYWYRQTLGQGPEFLTYFQNEAQLEKSRLLSDRFSAERPKGSFSTLEIQRTEQGDSAMYLCASSPTGYSGANVLTFGAGSRLTVL.

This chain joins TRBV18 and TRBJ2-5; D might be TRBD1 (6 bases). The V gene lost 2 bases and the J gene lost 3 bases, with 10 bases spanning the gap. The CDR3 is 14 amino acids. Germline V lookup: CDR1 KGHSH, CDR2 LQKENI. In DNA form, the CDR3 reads TGTGCCAGCTCACCAGATACAGGGAAAGAGACCCAGTACTTC. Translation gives CASSPDTGKETQYF.

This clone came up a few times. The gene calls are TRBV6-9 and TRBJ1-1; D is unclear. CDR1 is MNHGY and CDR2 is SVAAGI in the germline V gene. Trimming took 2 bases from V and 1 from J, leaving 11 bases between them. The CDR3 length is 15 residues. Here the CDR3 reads CASSYQAKANTEAFF. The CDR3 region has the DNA TGTGCCAGCAGTTATCAGGCGAAAGCGAACACTGAAGCTTTCTTT.

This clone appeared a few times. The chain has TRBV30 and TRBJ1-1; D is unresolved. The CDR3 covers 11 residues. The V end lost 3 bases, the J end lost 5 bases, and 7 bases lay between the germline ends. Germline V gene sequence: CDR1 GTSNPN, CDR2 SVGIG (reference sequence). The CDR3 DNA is TGTGCCTGGAGCTTGCGGACTGAAGCTTTCTTT. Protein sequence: CAWSLRTEAFF.

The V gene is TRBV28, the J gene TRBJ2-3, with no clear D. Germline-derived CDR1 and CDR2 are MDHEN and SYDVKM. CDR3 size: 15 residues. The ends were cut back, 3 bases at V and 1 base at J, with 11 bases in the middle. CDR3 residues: CASSFNSQGTDTQYF. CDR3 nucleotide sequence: TGTGCCAGCAGTTTCAACAGCCAAGGCACAGATACGCAGTATTTT.

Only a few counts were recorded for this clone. The CDR3 spells CASRTGQGDKPQHF. The CDR3 DNA follows: TGTGCCAGCAGAACGGGACAGGGGGATAAGCCCCAGCATTTT. The rearrangement links TRBV7-8 to TRBJ1-5; 11 positions match TRBD1. Germline loops: CDR1 SGHVS, CDR2 FQNEAQ. V was clipped by 6 bases and J by 8 bases; unmatched bases: 6. The CDR3 is made up of 14 amino acids.

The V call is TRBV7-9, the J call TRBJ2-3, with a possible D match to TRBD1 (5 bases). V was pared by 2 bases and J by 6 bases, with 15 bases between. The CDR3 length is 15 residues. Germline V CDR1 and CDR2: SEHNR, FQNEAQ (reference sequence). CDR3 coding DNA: TGTGCCAGCAGCTTATACCCCGGAGCAGGGGATACGCAGTATTTT. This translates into CASSLYPGAGDTQYF.

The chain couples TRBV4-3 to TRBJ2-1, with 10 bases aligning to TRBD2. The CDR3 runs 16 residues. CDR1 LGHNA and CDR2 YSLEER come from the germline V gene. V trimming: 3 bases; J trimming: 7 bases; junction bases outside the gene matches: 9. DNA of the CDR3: TGCGCCAGCAGCCATTCCCTAGCGGGGGAGCGGAATGAGCAGTTCTTC. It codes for CASSHSLAGERNEQFF.

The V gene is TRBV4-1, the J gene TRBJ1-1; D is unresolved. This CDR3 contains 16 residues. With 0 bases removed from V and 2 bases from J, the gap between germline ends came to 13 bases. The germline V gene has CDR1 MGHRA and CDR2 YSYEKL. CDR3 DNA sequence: TGCGCCAGCAGCCAAGAACTAGGGAGTTTAAACACTGAAGCTTTCTTT. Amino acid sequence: CASSQELGSLNTEAFF.

The CDR3 is CASSSTSQNTGELFF. For the CDR3, the DNA is TGCGCCAGCAGCTCAACTTCCCAGAACACCGGGGAGCTGTTTTTT. The V gene is TRBV5-1, the J gene TRBJ2-2; D unclear. V was trimmed by 3 bases and J by 1 base, leaving 10 bases between them. The V gene's germline CDR1 is SGHRS and CDR2 YFSETQ. CDR3 length equals 15 residues.

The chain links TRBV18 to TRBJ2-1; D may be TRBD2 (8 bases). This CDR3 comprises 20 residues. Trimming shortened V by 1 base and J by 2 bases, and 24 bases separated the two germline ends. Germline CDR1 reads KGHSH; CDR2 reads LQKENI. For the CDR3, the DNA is TGTGCCAGCTCACCACAGGTTAGCGGGACAGACCCACTAACCTACAATGAGCAGTTCTTC. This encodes CASSPQVSGTDPLTYNEQFF.

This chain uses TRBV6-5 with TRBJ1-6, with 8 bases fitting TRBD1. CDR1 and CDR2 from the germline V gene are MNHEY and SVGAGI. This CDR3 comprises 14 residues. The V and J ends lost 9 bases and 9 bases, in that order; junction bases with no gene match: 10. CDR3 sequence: CASTGGSSISPLHF. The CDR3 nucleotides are TGTGCCAGTACAGGGGGTAGTTCCATTTCACCCCTCCACTTT.

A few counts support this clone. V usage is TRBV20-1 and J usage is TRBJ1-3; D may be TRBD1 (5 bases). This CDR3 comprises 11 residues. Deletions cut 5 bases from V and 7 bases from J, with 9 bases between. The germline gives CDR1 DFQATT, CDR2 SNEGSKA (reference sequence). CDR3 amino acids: CSAYKGNTIYF. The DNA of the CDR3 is TGCAGTGCTTATAAGGGGAACACCATATATTTT.

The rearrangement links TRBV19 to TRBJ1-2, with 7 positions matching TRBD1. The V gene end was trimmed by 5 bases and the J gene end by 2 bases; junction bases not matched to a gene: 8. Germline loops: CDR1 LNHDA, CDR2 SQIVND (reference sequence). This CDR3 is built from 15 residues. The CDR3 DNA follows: TGTGCCAGTAGTGAGCCGAACAGGGGAAACTATGGCTACACCTTC. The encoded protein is CASSEPNRGNYGYTF.

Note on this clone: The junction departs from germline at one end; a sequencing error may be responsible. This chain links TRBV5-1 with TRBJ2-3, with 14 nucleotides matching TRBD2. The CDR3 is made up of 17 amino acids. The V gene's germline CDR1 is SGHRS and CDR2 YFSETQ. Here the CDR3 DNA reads TGTGTCAGCAGGCAAGAGACTAGCGGGAGGGCCACAGATACGCAGTATTTT. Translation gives CVSRQETSGRATDTQYF. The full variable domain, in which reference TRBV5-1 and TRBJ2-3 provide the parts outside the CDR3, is KAGVTQTPRYLIKTRGQQVTLSCSPISGHRSVSWYQQTPGQGLQFLFEYFSETQRNKGNFPGRFSGRQFSNSRSEMNVSTLELGDSALYLCVSRQETSGRATDTQYFGPGTRLTVL.

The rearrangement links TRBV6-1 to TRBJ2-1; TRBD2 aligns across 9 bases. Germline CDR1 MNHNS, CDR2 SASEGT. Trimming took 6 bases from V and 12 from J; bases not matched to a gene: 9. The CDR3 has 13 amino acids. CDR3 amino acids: CASRSRAGGTQFF. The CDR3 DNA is TGTGCCAGCAGGTCGAGAGCGGGAGGCACGCAGTTCTTC.

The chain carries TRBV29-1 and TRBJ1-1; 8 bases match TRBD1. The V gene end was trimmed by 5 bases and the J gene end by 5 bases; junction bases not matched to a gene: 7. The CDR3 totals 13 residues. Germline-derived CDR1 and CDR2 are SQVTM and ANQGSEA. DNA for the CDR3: TGCAGCGTTAAGGACAGGGCGAAAACTGAAGCTTTCTTT. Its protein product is CSVKDRAKTEAFF.